This T cell receptor beta chain derives from a study of cytomegalovirus exposure and HLA in healthy donors. For the study at large: Tens of millions of unique TCRs from HLA-typed donors were held in an early data release.

Nominal health characterized the donors when sampled, though unrecorded immune exposures were likely. A word on this clone: Its specificity is unknown.

With 60 Vbeta and 13 Jbeta primers, the PCR was carried out. TCRdb's table, derived via immunoSEQ multiplex PCR, lists solely in-frame clones and lacks some. The repertoire table contains roughly 100,000 clones. Study-level points and caveats: Altogether, around 160 TCR beta chains were recorded as cytomegalovirus-associated.

This receptor was taken from a man between 45 and 60 years old in good health and CMV-seropositive. Sequencing was done on a sample of PBMCs.

DNA for the CDR3: TGTGCCAGCAGCCCCTGGCGGGAGGGGCGCGAGCAGTACTTC. Amino acids: CASSPWREGREQYF. V and J are TRBV9 and TRBJ2-7, with TRBD2 matching 9 bases. Germline V gene lookup returns CDR1 SGDLS and CDR2 YYNGEE. The CDR3 length is 14 residues. Trimming took 4 bases from V and 6 from J; bases not matched to a gene: 8.